This TCR beta chain appears in the sequencing data of a study of shared clonotypes between healthy human individuals. General study findings and limits: The expectation was that sequencing depth would affect clonotype sharing among donors.

As to this clone: The antigen remains unidentified. A far larger clone lies a single base away; this is likely a read error.

The assay ran at deep level. For each subset, genomic DNA was distributed in equal portions over several immunoSEQ plates. The protocol was immunoSEQ multiplex PCR, while the TCRdb copy is restricted to in-frame clones and leaves out a portion. The top ten clones hold roughly 12% of a sample with more than 400,000 clones, over 70% of them seen once. V dropped 5 bases and J dropped 6 bases, with 13 bases sitting between them. This CDR3 region has 13 residues. Germline V gene lookup returns CDR1 SNHLY and CDR2 FYNNEI. The sequenced sample was PBMCs. The chain carries TRBV2 and TRBJ1-2, with TRBD1 as a possible D gene (5 bases). The receptor was isolated from a woman in her forties in good health. Some clones in this sample may be carry-over from other donors' samples. CDR3 residues: CASSPTGADGYTF. The CDR3, as DNA: TGTGCCAGCAGTCCGACTGGGGCGGATGGCTACACCTTC.